This TCR beta chain was recorded in a study of beta chain features in type 1 diabetes. Study-level points and caveats: Since sequencing was performed on cDNA, cells with high TCR expression could be over-represented.

Without exception, sorted populations had purity beyond 95%. Sequenced material consisted of expressed TCRB transcripts (all of the isolated RNA was reverse transcribed). The assay was immunoSEQ multiplex PCR, and TCRdb's table has in-frame clones only and misses some. The top ten hold around 0.02% of the sample, which has under 900,000 clones, about 17% seen once. Of note for this clone: What it binds is not known.

Trimming cost V 6 bases and J 2 bases, with 8 bases left between them. The CDR3 is 12 amino acids. The germline gives CDR1 MNHEY, CDR2 SMNVEV (reference sequence). The sequenced material came from naive CD4+ T cells from blood. The TCR was taken from a woman aged 18 to 35 in good health. The rearrangement uses TRBV27 and TRBJ2-7, with D maybe TRBD2 (6 bases). The CDR3: CASSGSPYEQYF. The CDR3 nucleotides are TGTGCCAGCAGCGGGAGTCCCTACGAGCAGTACTTC.